The 30 T cell receptor beta chains given below trace back to one sample, sequenced in a study of response to subunit inactivated influenza vaccine. Via MiXCR, TCRdb re-called the RT-PCR reads, giving one row per CDR3 protein. The table shows 700,000 to 800,000 distinct CDR3 sequences, with less than 20% occurring only once. Here the sequenced sample was PBMCs from blood, taken 5 days after vaccination. The origin of the receptors is a man between 45 and 60 years old who received an inactivated influenza vaccine.

The chain combines TRBV5-1 with TRBJ2-4; D gene ambiguous. The V end lost 0 bases, the J end lost 4 bases, and 5 bases lay between the germline ends. The CDR3 covers 13 residues. Germline CDR1 and CDR2: SGHRS and YFSETQ. The CDR3: CASSLEPKNIQYF. The CDR3 region has the DNA TGCGCCAGCAGCTTGGAACCTAAAAACATTCAGTACTTC.

The chain recombines TRBV9 with TRBJ2-1, with TRBD2 identical over 13 bases. The junction had 6 bases not matched to a gene; V was cut back by 0 bases and J by 12 bases. CDR1 and CDR2 (germline): SGDLS, YYNGEE. This CDR3 region has 15 residues. This chain's CDR3 is CASSVGLAGGSGQFF. The CDR3 DNA reads as TGTGCCAGCAGCGTAGGACTAGCGGGAGGTTCGGGGCAGTTCTTC.

The chain uses TRBV11-2 and TRBJ2-3; 10 positions match TRBD1. The CDR3 spans 13 residues. The germline V gene encodes CDR1 SGHAT and CDR2 FQNNGV. V lost 8 bases, J lost 5 bases, and 4 bases stayed unmatched. CDR3 coding DNA: TGTGCCAGCGGACAGGGGGATGTAGATACGCAGTATTTT. Protein: CASGQGDVDTQYF.

This chain links TRBV15 with TRBJ2-7; TRBD1 might be the D (6 bases). Trimming stripped 0 bases from V and 3 bases from J, with 6 bases between. This CDR3 comprises 13 residues. The germline V gene encodes CDR1 LNHNV and CDR2 YYDKDF (reference sequence). CDR3 in amino acids: CATSREGGYEQYF. The CDR3 DNA reads TGTGCCACCAGCAGAGAAGGGGGCTACGAGCAGTACTTC.

V usage is TRBV2 and J usage is TRBJ2-4; 8 positions match TRBD1. Germline lookup yields CDR1 SNHLY and CDR2 FYNNEI. CDR3 size: 18 residues. With V trimmed by 6 bases and J by 0 bases, 13 bases remained unmatched. Here the CDR3 DNA reads TGTGCCAGCAGCCTGTGGCAGGGGGCCGGAGGAGCCAAAAACATTCAGTACTTC. It encodes CASSLWQGAGGAKNIQYF.

V and J are TRBV7-9 and TRBJ2-5; 9 bases agree with TRBD1. V lost 5 bases and J lost 5; bases outside the gene matches: 12. The CDR3 is made up of 16 amino acids. From germline, CDR1 is SEHNR and CDR2 FQNEAQ (reference sequence). The CDR3 spells CASSNRDRELIETQYF. The CDR3 nucleotides read TGTGCCAGCAGCAACCGGGACAGGGAATTGATTGAGACCCAGTACTTC.

This clonotype has a handful of counts. This chain uses TRBV11-2 with TRBJ2-2; D ambiguous. The V end was cut by 0 bases, the J end by 5 bases, with 19 bases between. CDR3 length: 18 residues. From germline, CDR1 is SGHAT and CDR2 FQNNGV. The CDR3 coding sequence is TGTGCCAGCAGCTTAGACAACAATCGGCAGGTGGTGACCGGGGAGCTGTTTTTT. Its protein is CASSLDNNRQVVTGELFF.

The chain has TRBV20-1 and TRBJ1-6, with a weak D call TRBD1 (5 bases). The CDR3 spans 16 residues. The germline gives CDR1 DFQATT, CDR2 SNEGSKA (reference sequence). V lost 1 base to trimming and J lost 0 bases, with 10 bases between them. The CDR3 sequence is CSARVVDSSYNSPLHF. CDR3 sequence (DNA): TGCAGTGCTAGAGTGGTAGACAGCTCCTATAATTCACCCCTCCACTTT.

This clonotype was counted a few times. The DNA of the CDR3 is TGCAGCGTTGAATTCGGTACAGAAAGGAACACCGGGGAGCTGTTTTTT. Its protein is CSVEFGTERNTGELFF. This sequence joins TRBV29-1 and TRBJ2-2; D is uncertain. Deletions cut 2 bases from V and 1 base from J, with 14 bases between. CDR1 is SQVTM, CDR2 ANQGSEA, per germline. This CDR3 region has 16 residues.

V usage is TRBV7-2 and J usage is TRBJ2-3, with 7 bases fitting TRBD2. Germline CDR1 reads SGHTA; CDR2 reads FQGNSA. This CDR3 spans 16 amino acids. V shed 6 bases and J 1 base; nucleotides not matched to a gene: 10. This chain's CDR3 is CASSFPQRDGTDTQYF. The CDR3 DNA reads TGTGCCAGCAGTTTCCCGCAGCGGGATGGCACAGATACGCAGTATTTT. The full variable domain, in which reference TRBV7-2 and TRBJ2-3 provide the parts outside the CDR3, is GAGVSQSPSNKVTEKGKDVELRCDPISGHTALYWYRQSLGQGLEFLIYFQGNSAPDKSGLPSDRFSAERTGGSVSTLTIQRTQQEDSAVYLCASSFPQRDGTDTQYFGPGTRLTVL.

V and J are TRBV4-3 and TRBJ2-1, with 11 nucleotides matching TRBD2. Germline trimming cut 1 base from V and 3 bases from J; bases unmatched to any gene: 2. The germline CDR1 and CDR2 sequences are LGHNA and YSLEER. The CDR3 extends over 16 amino acids. The CDR3 sequence is CASSQGTSGFYNEQFF. In nucleotides, the CDR3 is TGCGCCAGCAGCCAAGGGACTAGCGGGTTCTACAATGAGCAGTTCTTC.

This clonotype occurred many times. The chain recombines TRBV20-1 with TRBJ2-7, with TRBD2 as a possible D gene (6 bases). Trimming shortened V by 2 bases and J by 7 bases, and 15 bases separated the two germline ends. CDR1 is DFQATT, CDR2 SNEGSKA, per germline (reference sequence). The CDR3 contains 13 residues. This CDR3 reads CSARLPGVGEQYF. The CDR3 nucleotides read TGCAGTGCTAGACTTCCGGGGGTGGGGGAGCAGTACTTC.

The chain is built from TRBV15 and TRBJ2-7; D is undetermined. The CDR3 length is 14 residues. Per germline, CDR1 LNHNV and CDR2 YYDKDF (reference sequence). V was cut by 1 base and J by 4 bases, with 11 bases left in between. CDR3 nucleotide sequence: TGTGCCACCAGCAGAGGACCAGGTTCGTACGAGCAGTACTTC. This encodes CATSRGPGSYEQYF.

Only a few counts were recorded for this clonotype. This sequence joins TRBV10-2 and TRBJ2-1; TRBD2 matches 7 bases. CDR3 length: 14 residues. Germline lookup yields CDR1 WSHSY and CDR2 SAAADI. The V gene end was trimmed by 5 bases and the J gene end by 6 bases; junction bases not matched to a gene: 7. This CDR3 is CASSPPPGGNEQFF. CDR3 DNA sequence: TGCGCCAGCAGTCCCCCCCCGGGAGGCAATGAGCAGTTCTTC.

The chain is built from TRBV29-1 and TRBJ1-2; 7 bases line up with TRBD1. The CDR3 has 12 residues. V was clipped by 6 bases and J by 4 bases; unmatched bases: 5. CDR1 and CDR2 from the germline V gene are SQVTM and ANQGSEA. For the CDR3, the DNA is TGCAGCGTAGTACAGGGGACCTATGGCTACACCTTC. It specifies CSVVQGTYGYTF.

The chain links TRBV4-3 to TRBJ1-1; 10 bases match TRBD1. Germline-derived CDR1 and CDR2 are LGHNA and YSLEER. The junction had 7 bases not matched to a gene; V was cut back by 1 base and J by 5 bases. The CDR3 has 16 amino acids. The CDR3: CASSQGHGTGVTEAFF. In nucleotides, the CDR3 is TGCGCCAGCAGCCAAGGACACGGGACAGGGGTAACTGAAGCTTTCTTT.

This clonotype has more than one count but fewer than ten. J is TRBJ2-1 and V is TRBV9, with 8 bases matching TRBD2. After removal of 4 bases from V and 5 bases from J, the junction contained 5 bases not matched to a gene. This CDR3 contains 14 residues. CDR1 is SGDLS, CDR2 YYNGEE, per germline. In DNA form, the CDR3 reads TGTGCCAGCAGCTCAGACGGGGGGGACAATGAGCAGTTCTTC. Its protein product is CASSSDGGDNEQFF.

This clonotype was found a few times. CDR3 bases: TGTGCCAGCAGTTTAGGTGGGGGACAGTTCTATCAGCCCCAGCATTTT. This translates into CASSLGGGQFYQPQHF. This rearrangement joins TRBV12-3 or TRBV12-4 to TRBJ1-5; 7 nucleotides line up with TRBD1. V shed 1 base and J 5 bases; nucleotides not matched to a gene: 8. The CDR3 covers 16 residues.

V gene TRBV7-2 combines with J gene TRBJ2-2; maybe TRBD1 (6 bases). V lost 5 bases and J 7 bases, leaving 14 bases between the germline ends. The CDR3 sequence is 14 residues long. Looked up from germline, CDR1 is SGHTA and CDR2 is FQGNSA. The CDR3 is CASSVNRAIGELFF. Here the CDR3 DNA reads TGTGCCAGCAGCGTTAACAGGGCCATCGGGGAGCTGTTTTTT.

This clonotype was found a few times. The gene calls are TRBV5-6 and TRBJ2-7; weak D call: TRBD2 (7 bases). The length of the CDR3 is 14 residues. Deletions cut 7 bases from V and 4 bases from J, with 18 bases between. The germline gives CDR1 SGHDT, CDR2 YYEEEE. Here the CDR3 DNA reads TGTGCCAGCGCCATAACGGGGGGCCGGTACGAGCAGTACTTC. The encoded protein is CASAITGGRYEQYF.

This chain links TRBV20-1 with TRBJ2-5; D could derive from TRBD1 or TRBD2 (5 bases each). This CDR3 region has 12 residues. V lost 5 bases, J lost 4 bases, and 11 bases lay in between. Germline CDR1 DFQATT, CDR2 SNEGSKA (reference sequence). CDR3 coding DNA: TGCAGTGCTCCCAGGGCGGGAGAGACCCAGTACTTC. Translating it yields CSAPRAGETQYF.

This clonotype was observed at least ten times. This chain joins TRBV5-1 and TRBJ2-3; D is unresolved. The CDR3 has 14 amino acids. V lost 7 bases to trimming and J lost 0 bases, with 12 bases between them. Germline lookup yields CDR1 SGHRS and CDR2 YFSETQ. CDR3 sequence reads: CASRPGSSTDTQYF. As DNA, the CDR3 is TGCGCCAGCCGTCCCGGGTCCAGCACAGATACGCAGTATTTT. The full variable domain, completed using reference TRBV5-1 and TRBJ2-3, is KAGVTQTPRYLIKTRGQQVTLSCSPISGHRSVSWYQQTPGQGLQFLFEYFSETQRNKGNFPGRFSGRQFSNSRSEMNVSTLELGDSALYLCASRPGSSTDTQYFGPGTRLTVL.

This clonotype was picked up many times. This chain uses TRBV20-1 with TRBJ2-7; D is unresolved. Per germline, CDR1 DFQATT and CDR2 SNEGSKA (reference sequence). V was clipped by 5 bases and J by 5 bases, with 7 bases between them. CDR3 size: 10 residues. The CDR3 region has the DNA TGCAGTGCTGAAAAGGACGAGCAGTACTTC. This encodes CSAEKDEQYF.

The chain joins TRBV11-2 to TRBJ2-5; no clear D gene. The germline V and J ends were trimmed by 6 bases and 2 bases, with 16 bases remaining between them. This CDR3 is built from 15 residues. Germline V gene lookup returns CDR1 SGHAT and CDR2 FQNNGV. In nucleotides, the CDR3 is TGTGCCAGCAGGGGGATAAAGGGTAGGCAAGAGACCCAGTACTTC. Translated: CASRGIKGRQETQYF. The whole variable domain, filled in from reference TRBV11-2 and TRBJ2-5, reads EAGVAQSPRYKIIEKRQSVAFWCNPISGHATLYWYQQILGQGPKLLIQFQNNGVVDDSQLPKDRFSAERLKGVDSTLKIQPAKLEDSAVYLCASRGIKGRQETQYFGPGTRLLVL.

This clonotype was found a few times. This chain connects TRBV24-1 to TRBJ2-5; 7 bases match TRBD1. V lost 4 bases to trimming and J lost 4 bases; unmatched junction nucleotides: 8. CDR3 size: 15 residues. Germline V gene lookup returns CDR1 KGHDR and CDR2 SFDVKD. The CDR3 spells CATSDPSGQTETQYF. DNA of the CDR3: TGTGCCACCAGTGACCCCTCGGGACAGACAGAGACCCAGTACTTC.

The J gene is TRBJ1-1, the V gene TRBV7-8; D is undetermined. The CDR3 contains 12 residues. V shed 5 bases and J shed 9 bases, with 13 bases lying between them. The germline gives CDR1 SGHVS, CDR2 FQNEAQ. The CDR3, as DNA: TGTGCCAGCAGCCCTCCCCCGGGGAAAGCTTTCTTT. Protein sequence: CASSPPPGKAFF. Complete variable domain (other parts from reference TRBV7-8 and TRBJ1-1): GAGVSQSPRYKVAKRGQDVALRCDPISGHVSLFWYQQALGQGPEFLTYFQNEAQLDKSGLPSDRFFAERPEGSVSTLKIQRTQQEDSAVYLCASSPPPGKAFFGQGTRLTVV.

This clonotype has a handful of counts. The chain is built from TRBV6-1 and TRBJ2-7, with D possibly being TRBD1 or TRBD2 (5 bases each). Between the trimmed V and J ends, which lost 7 bases and 3 bases, there was a span of 16 bases. The CDR3 runs 14 residues. Germline V gives CDR1 MNHNS, CDR2 SASEGT. CDR3 loop: CASTQRTGGYEQYF. CDR3 DNA sequence: TGTGCCAGCACTCAAAGGACTGGGGGCTACGAGCAGTACTTC.

The rearrangement joins TRBV6-1 to TRBJ2-3; 14 bases agree with TRBD2. This CDR3 spans 15 amino acids. The V gene's germline CDR1 is MNHNS and CDR2 SASEGT. V shed 6 bases, J shed 4 bases, and the junction held 3 bases outside the gene matches. CDR3 nucleotides: TGTGCCAGCAGGCGACTAGCGGGAGGGGCAGATACGCAGTATTTT. It yields the protein CASRRLAGGADTQYF.

The V gene is TRBV28, the J gene TRBJ2-3; D is unresolved. This CDR3 is built from 16 residues. The germline V gene encodes CDR1 MDHEN and CDR2 SYDVKM. Trimming shortened V by 4 bases and J by 4 bases, and 18 bases separated the two germline ends. CDR3 nucleotides: TGTGCCAGCAGTTCCCGCTATGCCCTAATCCCAGATACGCAGTATTTT. Protein product: CASSSRYALIPDTQYF.

This clonotype was observed a few times. The chain combines TRBV24-1 with TRBJ2-1; D tentatively fits TRBD1 or TRBD2 (5 bases each). This CDR3 has 18 residues. V shed 5 bases and J shed 0 bases, with 19 bases lying between them. In germline, CDR1 is KGHDR, CDR2 SFDVKD. The DNA for the CDR3 is TGTGCCACCAGTGTATCCCGACGGGACCGCAGCTCCTACAATGAGCAGTTCTTC. Translating gives CATSVSRRDRSSYNEQFF.